A selection of T cell receptor beta chains follows, all from one sample in a study of blood T cell repertoires in COVID-19. Repertoires were generated with immunoSEQ multiplex PCR, while TCRdb's copy carries only in-frame clones and drops some. The repertoire consists of around 160,000 clones, with around four fifths occurring once and the leading ten covering nearly 3%. The material sequenced was peripheral blood. Source of these receptors: a woman aged 40 to 50 with active or convalescent COVID-19. Each CDR3 is given with its conserved first and last residue. The order of the fields is CDR3 length, D gene, clone size, V gene, J gene, CDR3 DNA, CDR3 protein. D genes are given only for firm matches. Clone size appears in some rows only: once, few, many, or a class for an expanded clone.

20	.	.	TRBV5-8	TRBJ2-3	TGTGCCAGCAGCCGCGCGGGGAAGCACAGAATTGATGCTAGCACAGATACGCAGTATTTT	CASSRAGKHRIDASTDTQYF
16	.	.	TRBV4-2	TRBJ2-2	TGTGCCAGCAGCCAAGTCGACAGGAGGAACACCGGGGAGCTGTTTTTT	CASSQVDRRNTGELFF
12	.	.	TRBV30	TRBJ1-1	TGTGCCTGGAGTGTTCAACAGCAAAAGGCTTTCTTT	CAWSVQQQKAFF
16	TRBD2	.	TRBV28	TRBJ2-2	TGTGCCAGCGAGAGTGTACTAGCGGGAGGTCCCGGGGAGCTGTTTTTT	CASESVLAGGPGELFF
15	TRBD2	.	TRBV29-1	TRBJ2-6	TGCAGCGTTGACGGGGGGGGCGCTGGGGCCAACGTCCTGACTTTC	CSVDGGGAGANVLTF
13	.	.	TRBV27	TRBJ1-1	TGTGCCAGCAGTTCCCTAAGCAACACTGAAGCTTTCTTT	CASSSLSNTEAFF
13	.	once	TRBV30	TRBJ1-1	TGTGCCTGGAACGGACAGTTGAACACTGAAGCTTTCTTT	CAWNGQLNTEAFF
11	.	.	TRBV28	TRBJ1-1	TGTGCCAGTACAGCAAACACTGAAGCTTTCTTT	CASTANTEAFF
15	.	.	TRBV5-5	TRBJ2-7	TGTGCCAGCAGCTTGAATCCCGGGTCCTCCTACGAGCAGTACTTC	CASSLNPGSSYEQYF
14	.	.	TRBV5-1	TRBJ2-7	TGCGCCAGCAGCTCCGCCGGGGGGCGCTACGAGCAGTACTTC	CASSSAGGRYEQYF
14	TRBD1	.	TRBV10-2	TRBJ1-6	TGCGCCAGCAGTGGACAGGGAGGTAATTCACCCCTCCACTTT	CASSGQGGNSPLHF
17	.	.	TRBV19	TRBJ1-4	TGTGCCAGTAGTATGAATGTTGGAACAGGCGGAAGTGAAAAACTGTTTTTT	CASSMNVGTGGSEKLFF
17	TRBD2	.	TRBV11-2	TRBJ2-3	TGTGCCAGCAGCTTAGGTGCGGGGGGCCTGGGCACAGATACGCAGTATTTT	CASSLGAGGLGTDTQYF
13	TRBD1	.	TRBV5-5	TRBJ1-4	TGTGCCAGCAGACAGGGGGAAGGTGAAAAACTGTTTTTT	CASRQGEGEKLFF
15	.	few	TRBV7-2	TRBJ2-3	TGTGCCAGCACCGTTCTGGGTAGCGGCACAGATACGCAGTATTTT	CASTVLGSGTDTQYF
15	.	.	TRBV2	TRBJ1-5	TGTGCCAGCAGGGGAGGTTCTAATAGCAATCAGCCCCAGCATTTT	CASRGGSNSNQPQHF
12	.	.	TRBV6-6	TRBJ2-7	TGTGCCAGCCGAGAAGACAGCTACGAGCAGTACTTC	CASREDSYEQYF
13	TRBD2	.	TRBV11-2	TRBJ2-1	TGTGCCGCGGGGGGAAGCTCCTACAATGAGCAGTTCTTC	CAAGGSSYNEQFF
16	.	.	TRBV7-2	TRBJ1-1	TGTGCCAGCGTCCGGAGGGGAGTTCAGATGAACACTGAAGCTTTCTTT	CASVRRGVQMNTEAFF
13	TRBD1	.	TRBV30	TRBJ1-1	TGTGCCTGGAGTGGCAGGGGGAGAACTGAAGCTTTCTTT	CAWSGRGRTEAFF
14	.	.	TRBV5-1	TRBJ1-6	TGCGCCAGCAGCTTGGACAGGGCCAATTCACCCCTCCACTTT	CASSLDRANSPLHF
14	.	once	TRBV11-2	TRBJ2-7	TGTGCCAGCAGCTTAGCCCAGAGCGCCTACGAGCAGTACTTC	CASSLAQSAYEQYF
14	TRBD1	.	TRBV24-1	TRBJ1-4	TGTGCCACCAGCATGACAGGGAGAGATGAAAAACTGTTTTTT	CATSMTGRDEKLFF
13	TRBD1	.	TRBV19	TRBJ2-1	TGTGCCAGTAGTACCCGGGACAGCAATGAGCAGTTCTTC	CASSTRDSNEQFF
14	TRBD2	.	TRBV19	TRBJ2-2	TGTGCCACCCCTAGCGGGAGCGGTACCGGGGAGCTGTTTTTT	CATPSGSGTGELFF
12	.	.	TRBV24-1	TRBJ2-1	TGTGCCACCAGTGAACAGGGTAATGAGCAGTTCTTC	CATSEQGNEQFF
15	TRBD1	once	TRBV6-5	TRBJ1-2	TGTGCCAGCAGCCGCGCCCTGCCCAGGGGGCATGGCTACACCTTC	CASSRALPRGHGYTF
12	TRBD1	.	TRBV28	TRBJ1-1	TGTGCCAGCAGCCGACAGGGGGCAAGGTGTCTCTTT	CASSRQGARCLF
13	TRBD2	.	TRBV2	TRBJ2-3	TGTGCCAGCAGTCTAGCGGGGAGAAATACGCAGTATTTT	CASSLAGRNTQYF
13	.	.	TRBV12-3/TRBV12-4	TRBJ1-2	TGTGCCAGCAGTTTCTGGGAGGGTCGAGGCTACACCTTC	CASSFWEGRGYTF
16	TRBD2	.	TRBV7-8	TRBJ2-7	TGTGCCAGCAGCCCTACCGGGACTAGCGGATACTACGAGCAGTACTTC	CASSPTGTSGYYEQYF
16	TRBD1	.	TRBV5-4	TRBJ2-5	TGTGCCAGCAGCTTAGGACAGGGAGGAAGGCAGGAGACCCAGTACTTC	CASSLGQGGRQETQYF
13	.	.	TRBV5-1	TRBJ1-2	TGCGCCAGCAGCCCAACAGAGCACTATGGCTACACCTTC	CASSPTEHYGYTF
16	.	.	TRBV5-4	TRBJ1-6	TGTGCCAGCAGCTTCGATCCCCGGACAGTCTCTTCACCCCTCCACTTT	CASSFDPRTVSSPLHF
15	TRBD2	.	TRBV7-2	TRBJ2-4	TGTGCCAGCAGCTCCGGGACTAGCGGGATTGACATTCAGTACTTC	CASSSGTSGIDIQYF
13	.	.	TRBV7-9	TRBJ1-3	TGTGCCAGCAGCTTGCGCAGGGGAAACACCATATATTTT	CASSLRRGNTIYF
17	TRBD1	.	TRBV3-1/TRBV3-2	TRBJ1-1	TGTGCCAGCAGCCAAGGTTGGGCAGGGGGCGTTGGCACTGAAGCTTTCTTT	CASSQGWAGGVGTEAFF
16	.	.	TRBV28	TRBJ1-1	TGTGCCAGCAGTCTCCACGGCCCGGGACAGAACACTGAAGCTTTCTTT	CASSLHGPGQNTEAFF
14	TRBD2	.	TRBV2	TRBJ2-1	TGTGCCAGCAGTCGTGGGAGGGCCGGCGGTGAGCAGTTCTTC	CASSRGRAGGEQFF
17	TRBD2	.	TRBV7-8	TRBJ2-2	TGTGCCAGCAGCTTAGCCCTAGCGGGAGTCCCCACCGGGGAGCTGTTTTTT	CASSLALAGVPTGELFF
24	TRBD1	once	TRBV28	TRBJ2-6	TGTGCCAGCAGTTCCAGAGGGCCGGGACAGGGGGATAATCTGACTCCCTCTGGGGCCAACGTCCTGACTTTC	CASSSRGPGQGDNLTPSGANVLTF
16	.	.	TRBV6-5	TRBJ1-6	TGTGCCAGCAGTTACTCGATTCAGGGCGGCAATTCACCCCTCCACTTT	CASSYSIQGGNSPLHF
17	.	.	TRBV4-1	TRBJ1-4	TGCGCCAGCAGCCAAGATAGGTGGGGGCGCGATAAAGAAAAACTGTTTTTT	CASSQDRWGRDKEKLFF
14	.	.	TRBV28	TRBJ1-2	TGTGCCAGCAGCCCCGGGTTGGGGCCCTATGGCTACACCTTC	CASSPGLGPYGYTF
14	.	.	TRBV28	TRBJ1-5	TGTGCCAGCAGTTTGTCGCAGGGAAGTCAGCCCCAGCATTTT	CASSLSQGSQPQHF
15	TRBD2	once	TRBV7-9	TRBJ2-5	TGTGCCAGCAGCTTGACTAGCGGGTGGAAAGAGACCCAGTACTTC	CASSLTSGWKETQYF
15	TRBD1	few	TRBV4-2	TRBJ1-2	TGTGCCAGCAGCCAAGAAGACACAGGGGACGATGGCTACACCTTC	CASSQEDTGDDGYTF
14	TRBD1	.	TRBV5-6	TRBJ1-1	TGTGCCAGCAGCTTGGGGGACAGCTACACTGAAGCTTTCTTT	CASSLGDSYTEAFF
16	TRBD2	once	TRBV6-5	TRBJ2-7	TGTGCCAGCAGTTACACCGGGGGAGCGGGATCCTACGAGCAGTACTTC	CASSYTGGAGSYEQYF
14	.	.	TRBV5-5	TRBJ1-6	TGTGCCAGCAGCTTGGGATGGGAGAATTCACCCCTCCACTTT	CASSLGWENSPLHF
15	.	.	TRBV21-1	TRBJ1-6	TGTGCCAGCAGCAAGGGCGGACATCATAATTCACCCCTCCACTTT	CASSKGGHHNSPLHF
17	TRBD1	.	TRBV28	TRBJ1-2	TGTGCCAGCAGTTTATGGCCCTGGACAGGGGAGATCGGAGGCTACACCTTC	CASSLWPWTGEIGGYTF
12	.	.	TRBV28	TRBJ1-1	TGTGCCAGCAGTTTAGGGGGGGCTGAAGCTTTCTTT	CASSLGGAEAFF
19	.	few	TRBV7-6	TRBJ1-5	TGTGCCAGCAGCTTAAGGCCGGGAGGGGCGGGATGGAGCAATCAGCCCCAGCATTTT	CASSLRPGGAGWSNQPQHF
14	.	.	TRBV28	TRBJ1-2	TGTGCCAGCAGTTTCCCCAGAGGCCTTAGGGGCTACACCTTC	CASSFPRGLRGYTF